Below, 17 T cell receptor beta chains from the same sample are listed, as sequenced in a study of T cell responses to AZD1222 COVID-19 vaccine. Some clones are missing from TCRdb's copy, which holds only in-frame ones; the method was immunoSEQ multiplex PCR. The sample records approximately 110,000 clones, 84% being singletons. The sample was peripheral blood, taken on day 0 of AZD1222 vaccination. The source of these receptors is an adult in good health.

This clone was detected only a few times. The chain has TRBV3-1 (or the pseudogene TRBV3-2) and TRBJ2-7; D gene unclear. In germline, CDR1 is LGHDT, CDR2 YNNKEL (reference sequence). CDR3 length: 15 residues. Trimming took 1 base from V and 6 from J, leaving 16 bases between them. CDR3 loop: CASSQVGQVGLEQYF. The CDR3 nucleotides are TGTGCCAGCAGCCAAGTAGGGCAGGTTGGCCTCGAGCAGTACTTC.

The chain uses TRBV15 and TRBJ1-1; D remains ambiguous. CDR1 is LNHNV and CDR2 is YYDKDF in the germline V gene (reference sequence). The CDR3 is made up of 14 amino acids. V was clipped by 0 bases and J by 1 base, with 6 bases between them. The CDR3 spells CATSRDPPNTEAFF. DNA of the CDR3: TGTGCCACCAGCAGAGATCCCCCGAACACTGAAGCTTTCTTT.

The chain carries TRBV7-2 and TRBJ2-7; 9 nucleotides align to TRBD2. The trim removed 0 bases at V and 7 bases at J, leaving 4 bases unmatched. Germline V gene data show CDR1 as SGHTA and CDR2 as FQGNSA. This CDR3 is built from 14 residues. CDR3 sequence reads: CASSLAGLATEQYF. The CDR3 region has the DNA TGTGCCAGCAGCTTAGCGGGACTAGCTACAGAGCAGTACTTC.

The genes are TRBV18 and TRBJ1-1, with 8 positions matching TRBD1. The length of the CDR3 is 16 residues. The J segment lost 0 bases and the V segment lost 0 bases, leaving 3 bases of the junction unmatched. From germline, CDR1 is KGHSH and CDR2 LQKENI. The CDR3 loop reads CASSPPQGALNTEAFF. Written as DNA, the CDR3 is TGTGCCAGCTCACCACCTCAGGGGGCTTTGAACACTGAAGCTTTCTTT.

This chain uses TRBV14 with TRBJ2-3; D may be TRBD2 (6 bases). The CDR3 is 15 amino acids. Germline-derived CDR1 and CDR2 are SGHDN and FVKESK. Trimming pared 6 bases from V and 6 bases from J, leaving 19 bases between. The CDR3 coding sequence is TGTGCCAGCAGTGGGCGGGATTACCCCCGTGATACGCAGTATTTT. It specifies CASSGRDYPRDTQYF.

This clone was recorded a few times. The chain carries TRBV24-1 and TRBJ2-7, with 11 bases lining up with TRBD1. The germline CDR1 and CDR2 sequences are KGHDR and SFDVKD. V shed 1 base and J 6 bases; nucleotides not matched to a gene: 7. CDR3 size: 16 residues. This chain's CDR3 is CATSDLPGTGGGEQYF. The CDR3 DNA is TGTGCCACCAGTGATTTACCGGGGACAGGGGGTGGCGAGCAGTACTTC.

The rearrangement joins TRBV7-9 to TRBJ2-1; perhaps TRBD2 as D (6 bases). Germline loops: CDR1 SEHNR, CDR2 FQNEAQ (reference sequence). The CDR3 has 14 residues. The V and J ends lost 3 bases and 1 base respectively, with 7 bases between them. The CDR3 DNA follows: TGTGCCAGCAGCTTGGCGGGATCCTACAATGAGCAGTTCTTC. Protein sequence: CASSLAGSYNEQFF.

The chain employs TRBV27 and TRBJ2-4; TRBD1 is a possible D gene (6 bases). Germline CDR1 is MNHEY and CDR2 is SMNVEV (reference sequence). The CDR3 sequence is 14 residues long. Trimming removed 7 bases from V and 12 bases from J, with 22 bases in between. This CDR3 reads CASTPDRDTVDQYF. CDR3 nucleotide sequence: TGTGCCAGCACCCCCGACCGGGACACCGTCGATCAGTACTTC.

The CDR3: CASSPRGETQYF. The CDR3 nucleotides are TGTGCCAGCAGCCCCCGGGGAGAGACCCAGTACTTC. This chain connects TRBV6-5 to TRBJ2-5, with D perhaps TRBD2 (5 bases). V lost 6 bases to trimming and J lost 4 bases, with 9 bases between them. CDR3 length: 12 amino acids. The germline V gene encodes CDR1 MNHEY and CDR2 SVGAGI.

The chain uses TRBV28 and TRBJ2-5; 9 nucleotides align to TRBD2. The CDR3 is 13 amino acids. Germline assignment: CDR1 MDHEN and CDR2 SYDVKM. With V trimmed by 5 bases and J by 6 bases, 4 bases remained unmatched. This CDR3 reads CASSGGLAKTQYF. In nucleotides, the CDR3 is TGTGCCAGCAGTGGGGGACTAGCCAAGACCCAGTACTTC.

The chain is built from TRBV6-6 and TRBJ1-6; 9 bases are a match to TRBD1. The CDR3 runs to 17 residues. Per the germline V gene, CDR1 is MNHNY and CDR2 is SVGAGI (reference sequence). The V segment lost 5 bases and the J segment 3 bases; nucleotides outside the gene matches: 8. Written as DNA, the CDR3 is TGTGCCAGCAGTCCGTCCGGGACAGGGAACTATAATTCACCCCTCCACTTT. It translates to CASSPSGTGNYNSPLHF.

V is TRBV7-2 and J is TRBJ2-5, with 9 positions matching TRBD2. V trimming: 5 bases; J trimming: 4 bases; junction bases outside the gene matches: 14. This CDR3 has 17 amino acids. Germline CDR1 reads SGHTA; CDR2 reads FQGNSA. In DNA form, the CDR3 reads TGTGCCAGCAGCGTAAAGTGGCGGGAGGGCCGGCGAGAGACCCAGTACTTC. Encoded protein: CASSVKWREGRRETQYF.

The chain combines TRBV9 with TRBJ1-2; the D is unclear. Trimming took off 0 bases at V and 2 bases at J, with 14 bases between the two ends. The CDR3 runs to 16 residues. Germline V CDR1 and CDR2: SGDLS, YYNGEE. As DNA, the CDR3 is TGTGCCAGCAGCGTAGCTACCACAGTACAAAACTATGGCTACACCTTC. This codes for CASSVATTVQNYGYTF.

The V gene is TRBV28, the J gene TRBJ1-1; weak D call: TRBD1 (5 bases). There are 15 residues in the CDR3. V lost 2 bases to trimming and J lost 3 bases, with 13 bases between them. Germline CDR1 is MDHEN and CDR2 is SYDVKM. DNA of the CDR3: TGTGCCAGCAGTTTACGGGGCCGTGTCTACACTGAAGCTTTCTTT. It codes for CASSLRGRVYTEAFF.

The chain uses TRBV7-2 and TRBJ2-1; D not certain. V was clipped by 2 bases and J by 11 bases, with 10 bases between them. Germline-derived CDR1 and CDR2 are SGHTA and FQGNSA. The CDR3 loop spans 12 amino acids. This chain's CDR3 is CASSLSLRKQFF. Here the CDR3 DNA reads TGTGCCAGCAGCTTAAGCTTGCGGAAGCAGTTCTTC.

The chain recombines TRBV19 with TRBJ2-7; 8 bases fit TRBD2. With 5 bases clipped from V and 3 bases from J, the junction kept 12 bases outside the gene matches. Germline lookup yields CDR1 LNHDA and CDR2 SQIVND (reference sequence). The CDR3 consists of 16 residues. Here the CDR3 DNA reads TGTGCCAGTAGTCCGGGGGGGCCGAAAGGGGTCTACGAGCAGTACTTC. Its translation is CASSPGGPKGVYEQYF.

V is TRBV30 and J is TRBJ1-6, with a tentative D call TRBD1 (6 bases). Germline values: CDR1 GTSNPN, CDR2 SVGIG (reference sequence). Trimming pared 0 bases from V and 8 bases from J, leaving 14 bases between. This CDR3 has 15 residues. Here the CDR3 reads CAWSVLGGQYSPLHF. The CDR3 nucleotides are TGTGCCTGGAGTGTACTGGGGGGGCAATATTCACCCCTCCACTTT.